These 4 T cell receptor beta chains share one sample of origin, sequenced in a study of metastatic and nonmetastatic thyroid tumors. Until they underwent thyroid surgery, no patient had received any treatment. TCRdb reanalyzed the PCR reads with MiXCR. There are roughly 71,000 clones in the sample; around 20% occur only once, and about 13% lies in the top ten. The specimen was blood. All receptors come from a female donor with papillary thyroid cancer or a benign thyroid nodule (not recorded which). Some clones in this sample may be carry-over from other donors' samples.

The sample holds many counts of this clone. The chain's CDR3 is CASSAPGSYGYTF. The CDR3, as DNA: TGTGCCAGCAGCGCCCCGGGGAGCTATGGCTACACCTTC. The gene calls are TRBV9 and TRBJ1-2; no clear D. The CDR3 totals 13 residues. Germline V gene data show CDR1 as SGDLS and CDR2 as YYNGEE. V dropped 3 bases and J dropped 4 bases, with 10 bases sitting between them. Full variable domain (missing parts from reference TRBV9 and TRBJ1-2): DSGVTQTPKHLITATGQRVTLRCSPRSGDLSVYWYQQSLDQGLQFLIQYYNGEERAKGNILERFSAQQFPDLHSELNLSSLELGDSALYFCASSAPGSYGYTFGSGTRLTVV.

Ten or more counts support this clone. V and J are TRBV3-1 and TRBJ2-1, with a weak D call TRBD2 (5 bases). From germline, CDR1 is LGHDT and CDR2 YNNKEL (reference sequence). The CDR3 consists of 12 residues. V was cut by 0 bases and J by 12 bases, with 9 bases left in between. The CDR3 DNA reads TGTGCCAGCAGCCAAGAGTTCGGAGGGCAGTTCTTC. It translates to CASSQEFGGQFF.

The table lists this clone with many counts. The chain joins TRBV5-1 to TRBJ2-3; unclear D gene. Per the germline V gene, CDR1 is SGHRS and CDR2 is YFSETQ. Between the trimmed V and J ends, which lost 3 bases and 6 bases, there was a span of 14 bases. The CDR3 loop spans 14 amino acids. The CDR3 bases are TGCGCCAGCAGCTCAACCCCTAGTCGGGATACGCAGTATTTT. It codes for CASSSTPSRDTQYF.

This clone has a count of ten or more. The chain links TRBV12-3 or TRBV12-4 to TRBJ1-1; D possibly corresponds to TRBD1 (5 bases). The length of the CDR3 is 13 residues. Trimming cost V 7 bases and J 4 bases, with 13 bases left between them. CDR3 residues: CASTPGASTEAFF. CDR3 sequence (DNA): TGTGCCAGCACCCCCGGGGCTAGCACTGAAGCTTTCTTT.